These 15 T cell receptor beta chains were all obtained from the same sample, sequenced in a study of CD8+CD57+ T cells in acquired aplastic anemia. It was genomic DNA that served as the template for profiling TCR beta VDJ and CDR3. TCRdb reprocessed the reads via MiXCR and lists one record per CDR3 protein. The sample gives about 190,000 distinct CDR3 sequences, approximately 50% of which show up once; approximately 15% is in the top ten. The sequencing input was sorted CD4+, CD8+, or CD8+CD57+ T cells (not recorded which) from PBMCs. The receptors shown here come from a human donor in good health, serving as a control.

Turning to this clonotype: Possible read error: a much larger clone is one base away. V usage is TRBV7-9 and J usage is TRBJ1-6; 9 bases fit TRBD1. CDR3 length: 18 amino acids. The germline CDR1 and CDR2 sequences are SEHNR and FQNEAQ (reference sequence). The CDR3 coding sequence is TGCGCCAGCAGCCAAGCAGACAGGGGGAGCTCCTATAATTCACCCCTCCACTTT. This gives the protein CASSQADRGSSYNSPLHF.

In its sample, this clonotype was seen many times. V gene TRBV5-6 combines with J gene TRBJ2-4, with 7 nucleotides matching TRBD1. CDR3 length: 15 amino acids. From germline, CDR1 is SGHDT and CDR2 YYEEEE. Trimming took 2 bases from V and 5 from J; bases not matched to a gene: 7. The CDR3 DNA follows: TGTGCCAGCAGCTTAAAGACAGGGTGGGAAAACATTCAGTACTTC. It is translated as CASSLKTGWENIQYF.

This clonotype was recorded at least ten times. The V and J genes are TRBV12-3 or TRBV12-4 and TRBJ1-5; 8 bases are a match to TRBD1. This CDR3 comprises 15 residues. The V and J ends lost 5 bases and 4 bases, in that order; junction bases with no gene match: 7. Here the CDR3 reads CASSTYTGGNQPQHF. The CDR3 DNA reads TGTGCCAGCAGTACCTACACAGGGGGGAATCAGCCCCAGCATTTT.

This clonotype was detected ten times or more. The chain couples TRBV4-3 to TRBJ2-5; TRBD1 matches 10 bases. V was pared by 4 bases and J by 1 base, with 12 bases of the junction left unmatched. The CDR3 consists of 18 residues. Germline lookup yields CDR1 LGHNA and CDR2 YSLEER. The CDR3 loop is CASSRGTGANLFQETQYF. The DNA of the CDR3 is TGCGCCAGCAGCCGCGGGACAGGGGCTAACTTATTCCAAGAGACCCAGTACTTC.

The genes are TRBV19 and TRBJ2-7; TRBD1 matches 10 bases. Germline values: CDR1 LNHDA, CDR2 SQIVND (reference sequence). The CDR3 is made up of 14 amino acids. Germline trimming cut 8 bases from V and 0 bases from J; bases unmatched to any gene: 4. This CDR3 reads CASAGTGVSYEQYF. The CDR3 region has the DNA TGTGCCAGTGCCGGGACAGGGGTCTCCTACGAGCAGTACTTC. The full variable domain, with the rest looked up from reference TRBV19 and TRBJ2-7, is DGGITQSPKYLFRKEGQNVTLSCEQNLNHDAMYWYRQDPGQGLRLIYYSQIVNDFQKGDIAEGYSVSREKKESFPLTVTSAQKNPTAFYLCASAGTGVSYEQYFGPGTRLTVT.

The chain employs TRBV24-1 and TRBJ1-2; 8 bases line up with TRBD1. Trimming took 8 bases from V and 4 from J; bases not matched to a gene: 11. The CDR3 totals 15 residues. Germline V gives CDR1 KGHDR, CDR2 SFDVKD. DNA of the CDR3: TGTGCCACCACTCACTTCGGGACAGGTATCTATGGCTACACCTTC. Its translation: CATTHFGTGIYGYTF.

Many counts were recorded for this clonotype. The rearrangement uses TRBV20-1 and TRBJ1-2; maybe TRBD1 (6 bases). The CDR3 runs to 12 residues. The V gene's germline CDR1 is DFQATT and CDR2 SNEGSKA (reference sequence). Trimming left V 3 bases short and J 14 bases short, with 19 bases between. This CDR3 reads CSARVDRSFETF. The CDR3 DNA sequence: TGCAGTGCTAGGGTCGACAGGTCTTTTGAGACCTTC.

The CDR3 protein is CASSEYEQGREKLFF. The CDR3 bases are TGTGCCAGCAGTGAATACGAACAGGGTAGGGAAAAACTGTTTTTT. The chain couples TRBV25-1 to TRBJ1-4, with D possibly matching TRBD1 (6 bases). The CDR3 runs 15 residues. Per the germline V gene, CDR1 is MGHDK and CDR2 is SYGVNS. V was clipped by 0 bases and J by 8 bases, with 13 bases between them.

This clonotype was recorded a few times. CDR3 nucleotides: TGTGCCAGTCGAAGGTTGGAAAACACCGGGGAGCTGTTTTTT. Protein: CASRRLENTGELFF. The rearrangement links TRBV6-5 to TRBJ2-2; D gene uncertain. The CDR3 length is 14 residues. Germline CDR1 MNHEY, CDR2 SVGAGI. Deletions cut 9 bases from V and 2 bases from J, with 13 bases between.

This clonotype was observed at least ten times. This chain links TRBV6-5 with TRBJ1-1; D call uncertain. This CDR3 comprises 17 residues. Trimming took off 9 bases at V and 1 base at J, with 24 bases between the two ends. The V gene's germline CDR1 is MNHEY and CDR2 SVGAGI. Written as DNA, the CDR3 is TGTGCCAGTAGCACGGACCCCGGTCGGGTTAAGAACACTGAAGCTTTCTTT. This translates into CASSTDPGRVKNTEAFF.

This chain uses TRBV10-3 with TRBJ1-6; D call uncertain. V shed 11 bases and J shed 6 bases, with 17 bases lying between them. Germline assignment: CDR1 ENHRY and CDR2 SYGVKD. The CDR3 consists of 14 residues. This CDR3 is CAVNELQVNSPLHF. For the CDR3, the DNA is TGTGCCGTCAATGAGCTGCAAGTTAATTCACCCCTCCACTTT.

In the case of this clonotype: Germline is not matched at one junction end, which may reflect a read error. The chain joins TRBV10-3 to TRBJ2-2, with 8 bases identical to TRBD2. This CDR3 is 12 amino acids long. Germline V CDR1 and CDR2: ENHRY, SYGVKD. CDR3 nucleotide sequence: TGTGACACGGGGGGGAACACCGGGGAGCTGCTTTTT. Encoded protein: CDTGGNTGELLF.

This clonotype was detected ten times or more. The rearrangement joins TRBV12-3 or TRBV12-4 to TRBJ2-5; 7 bases are shared with TRBD2. The CDR3 is 13 residues long. The V segment lost 2 bases and the J segment 3 bases; nucleotides outside the gene matches: 0. In DNA, the CDR3 is TGTGCCAGCAGTTTACTAGCGGAAGAGACCCAGTACTTC. Amino acid sequence: CASSLLAEETQYF.

This CDR3 reads CASSRGTSGGAGEQYF. The CDR3 coding sequence is TGTGCCAGCAGCCGGGGGACTAGCGGGGGGGCGGGGGAGCAGTACTTC. J is TRBJ2-7 and V is TRBV10-3, with 16 bases identical to TRBD2. The CDR3 totals 16 residues. V shed 10 bases and J 7 bases; nucleotides not matched to a gene: 13. The germline V gene has CDR1 ENHRY and CDR2 SYGVKD.

The V and J genes are TRBV2 and TRBJ2-7; D tentatively fits TRBD1 or TRBD2 (5 bases each). Trimming removed 6 bases from V and 5 bases from J, with 14 bases in between. CDR3 length equals 13 residues. Germline assignment: CDR1 SNHLY and CDR2 FYNNEI. The CDR3 protein is CASSHPGSNEQYF. CDR3 coding DNA: TGTGCCAGCAGCCATCCAGGGAGCAACGAGCAGTACTTC.